The 10 T cell receptor beta chains below come from one sample, sequenced in a study of shared clonotypes between healthy human individuals. Assay: immunoSEQ multiplex PCR; the TCRdb copy retains only in-frame clones and omits some. Found here are around 2.3 million clones, 90% to 96% of them singletons; the top ten hold 0.1% to 0.15%. The specimen sequenced was naive CD4+ T cells sorted from blood. Subset here: CD45RA+ positively selected. The receptors originated from a man aged 18 to 29 in good health.

In the case of this clone: Other nucleotide sequences from this sample produce the same CDR3. The chain is built from TRBV5-1 and TRBJ1-5; D remains unclear. Germline CDR1 and CDR2: SGHRS and YFSETQ. V gave up 0 bases and J gave up 3 bases, with 7 bases separating them. CDR3 size: 14 residues. DNA of the CDR3: TGCGCCAGCAGCTTGGGCCAGGACAATCAGCCCCAGCATTTT. Translated, it gives CASSLGQDNQPQHF.

The J gene is TRBJ2-2, the V gene TRBV5-1; 10 bases are shared with TRBD2. Germline V gives CDR1 SGHRS, CDR2 YFSETQ. After removal of 4 bases from V and 5 bases from J, the junction contained 11 bases not matched to a gene. This CDR3 contains 17 residues. The CDR3 protein is CASSPAAGTSVTGELFF. The CDR3 DNA sequence: TGCGCCAGCAGCCCAGCCGCCGGGACTAGCGTTACCGGGGAGCTGTTTTTT. Combining the CDR3 with reference TRBV5-1 and TRBJ2-2 gives the whole variable domain KAGVTQTPRYLIKTRGQQVTLSCSPISGHRSVSWYQQTPGQGLQFLFEYFSETQRNKGNFPGRFSGRQFSNSRSEMNVSTLELGDSALYLCASSPAAGTSVTGELFFGEGSRLTVL.

This chain joins TRBV27 and TRBJ2-7; 10 bases line up with TRBD1. The J segment lost 2 bases and the V segment lost 5 bases, leaving 12 bases of the junction unmatched. The CDR3 is 17 residues long. From germline, CDR1 is MNHEY and CDR2 SMNVEV (reference sequence). CDR3 protein: CASSRGTGVGEAYEQYF. For the CDR3, the DNA is TGTGCCAGCAGTAGGGGGACAGGGGTTGGTGAAGCCTACGAGCAGTACTTC.

This clone was recorded only once. The chain couples TRBV10-3 to TRBJ2-7; TRBD2 agrees at 8 bases. This CDR3 is built from 18 residues. The germline CDR1 and CDR2 sequences are ENHRY and SYGVKD. V dropped 3 bases and J dropped 7; count of bases not matched to a gene: 20. CDR3 DNA sequence: TGTGCCATCAGTGACTCACAAACCGGACTAGCAGCTGGGTCGGAGCAGTACTTC. Its protein product is CAISDSQTGLAAGSEQYF.

This rearrangement joins TRBV11-2 to TRBJ1-6; TRBD1 matches at 10 bases. The CDR3 covers 16 residues. Germline CDR1 SGHAT, CDR2 FQNNGV. Trimming at V came to 5 bases and at J to 10 bases, leaving 11 bases not matched to a gene. As DNA, the CDR3 is TGTGCCAGCAGCCAAGACAGGGGGCAGTCTGCGTCACCCCTCCACTTT. It encodes CASSQDRGQSASPLHF.

In DNA, the CDR3 is TGCGCCAGCAGCTACCGGGATAAGAACACTGAAGCTTTCTTT. Its protein product is CASSYRDKNTEAFF. This chain joins TRBV5-1 and TRBJ1-1; no reliable D call. Trimming shortened V by 3 bases and J by 1 base, and 10 bases separated the two germline ends. The CDR3 has 14 amino acids. The V gene's germline CDR1 is SGHRS and CDR2 YFSETQ.

The J gene is TRBJ1-4, the V gene TRBV10-2, with D hard to call. The CDR3 is 14 residues long. V was trimmed by 5 bases and J by 3 bases, leaving 10 bases between them. Germline V gene data show CDR1 as WSHSY and CDR2 as SAAADI. The CDR3 nucleotides are TGCGCCAGCAGTTTGGCAGTTCCTAATGAAAAACTGTTTTTT. Translation: CASSLAVPNEKLFF.

This chain connects TRBV10-2 to TRBJ2-7, with D perhaps matching TRBD1 (5 bases). V lost 0 bases and J lost 4, with 7 bases in between. The CDR3 covers 13 residues. Germline V gives CDR1 WSHSY, CDR2 SAAADI. CDR3 sequence: CASSESGLYEQYF. In nucleotides, the CDR3 is TGCGCCAGCAGTGAGTCGGGGCTTTACGAGCAGTACTTC.

The chain recombines TRBV27 with TRBJ2-5, with D perhaps TRBD2 (7 bases). CDR1 and CDR2 (germline): MNHEY, SMNVEV (reference sequence). CDR3 length: 15 amino acids. V gave up 3 bases and J gave up 5 bases, with 16 bases separating them. The CDR3 protein is CASSLWGGTAETQYF. The CDR3 bases are TGTGCCAGCAGTTTGTGGGGGGGCACGGCCGAGACCCAGTACTTC.

The genes are TRBV6-5 and TRBJ2-5; TRBD1 agrees at 9 bases. CDR1 is MNHEY and CDR2 is SVGAGI in the germline V gene. The ends lost 2 bases at V and 2 bases at J; junction bases unmatched: 6. There are 16 residues in the CDR3. Written as DNA, the CDR3 is TGTGCCAGCAGTTACATCGGGACAGGGATTCAAGAGACCCAGTACTTC. Protein product: CASSYIGTGIQETQYF.